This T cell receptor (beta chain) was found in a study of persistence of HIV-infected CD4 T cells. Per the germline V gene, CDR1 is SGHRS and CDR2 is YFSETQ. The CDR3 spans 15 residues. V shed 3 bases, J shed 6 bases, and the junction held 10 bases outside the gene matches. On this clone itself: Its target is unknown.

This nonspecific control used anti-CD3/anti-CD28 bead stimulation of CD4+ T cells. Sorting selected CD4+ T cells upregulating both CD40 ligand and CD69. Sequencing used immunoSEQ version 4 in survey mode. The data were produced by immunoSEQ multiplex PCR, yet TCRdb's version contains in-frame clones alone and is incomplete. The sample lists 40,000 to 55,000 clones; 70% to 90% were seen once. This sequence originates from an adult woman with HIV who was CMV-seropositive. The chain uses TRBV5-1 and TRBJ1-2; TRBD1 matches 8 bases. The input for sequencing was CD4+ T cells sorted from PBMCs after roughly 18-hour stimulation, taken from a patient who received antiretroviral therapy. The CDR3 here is CASSSLGQVSDGYTF. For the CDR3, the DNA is TGCGCCAGCAGCTCTTTGGGACAGGTGTCCGATGGCTACACCTTC.